The 16 T cell receptor beta chains below come from one sample, sequenced in a study of CD8 T cells in Susac syndrome. Reverse transcription of about 0.5 to 1 ug RNA used random hexamers. MiXCR, applied by TCRdb to the immunoSEQ multiplex PCR reads, yields one record per CDR3 protein. In the table there are 130,000 or so distinct CDR3 sequences, 96% of which are singletons. Specimen: CD4+ T cells from PBMCs. These receptors were obtained from a human donor with Susac syndrome.

This chain joins TRBV5-1 and TRBJ1-2; D not certain. In germline, CDR1 is SGHRS, CDR2 YFSETQ. The CDR3 spans 15 residues. Trimming cost V 0 bases and J 8 bases, with 17 bases left between them. This CDR3 is CASSLGNRGLGGYTF. The CDR3 DNA reads as TGCGCCAGCAGCTTGGGCAACCGGGGTTTGGGCGGCTACACCTTC.

This rearrangement joins TRBV5-1 to TRBJ2-5, with a weak D call TRBD1 (6 bases). V was trimmed by 5 bases and J by 4 bases, leaving 12 bases between them. CDR1 SGHRS and CDR2 YFSETQ come from the germline V gene. CDR3 length: 13 residues. CDR3 bases: TGCGCCAGCAGGTCGGACAGCTTAGAGACCCAGTACTTC. Protein sequence: CASRSDSLETQYF.

The chain links TRBV11-2 to TRBJ2-7, with 10 bases that match TRBD1. Per germline, CDR1 SGHAT and CDR2 FQNNGV. V was clipped by 6 bases and J by 3 bases; unmatched bases: 5. The CDR3 is 14 amino acids. The CDR3 reads CASSTGTGVYEQYF. The CDR3 DNA is TGTGCCAGCAGTACGGGGACAGGGGTCTACGAGCAGTACTTC.

This chain connects TRBV29-1 to TRBJ2-7; 9 nucleotides match TRBD2. V shed 6 bases, J shed 2 bases, and the junction held 5 bases outside the gene matches. This CDR3 contains 13 residues. Per the germline V gene, CDR1 is SQVTM and CDR2 is ANQGSEA. For the CDR3, the DNA is TGCAGCGTGATTAGCGGGGGACCCTACGAGCAGTACTTC. Translating it yields CSVISGGPYEQYF.

V is TRBV19 and J is TRBJ1-5; TRBD1 is a possible D gene (5 bases). Germline loops: CDR1 LNHDA, CDR2 SQIVND (reference sequence). This CDR3 spans 13 amino acids. V was cut by 3 bases and J by 5 bases, with 8 bases left in between. CDR3 in amino acids: CASSIMGDQPQHF. The CDR3 DNA reads as TGTGCCAGTAGTATTATGGGGGATCAGCCCCAGCATTTT.

This sequence joins TRBV29-1 and TRBJ2-2; D is possibly TRBD2 (5 bases). Germline values: CDR1 SQVTM, CDR2 ANQGSEA. The CDR3 spans 11 residues. V was pared by 6 bases and J by 3 bases, with 5 bases between. The DNA for the CDR3 is TGCAGCGTCGGGGACACCGGGGAGCTGTTTTTT. Its protein is CSVGDTGELFF.

The chain combines TRBV20-1 with TRBJ2-4; D remains ambiguous. This CDR3 spans 12 amino acids. Germline-derived CDR1 and CDR2 are DFQATT and SNEGSKA (reference sequence). Trimming removed 3 bases from V and 0 bases from J, with 3 bases in between. CDR3 region: CSASEAKNIQYF. Written as DNA, the CDR3 is TGCAGTGCTAGTGAAGCCAAAAACATTCAGTACTTC.

The chain combines TRBV20-1 with TRBJ2-1; 10 positions agree with TRBD2. This CDR3 is 16 amino acids long. Germline V gives CDR1 DFQATT, CDR2 SNEGSKA (reference sequence). Trimming removed 2 bases from V and 0 bases from J; junction bases left unmatched: 4. CDR3 nucleotides: TGCAGTGCTAGATCCCGACTAGCGGGCTCCTACAATGAGCAGTTCTTC. Translating gives CSARSRLAGSYNEQFF.

The chain joins TRBV4-3 to TRBJ2-5; 8 bases are a match to TRBD2. With 1 base clipped from V and 5 bases from J, the junction kept 6 bases outside the gene matches. CDR1 is LGHNA and CDR2 is YSLEER in the germline V gene. The CDR3 runs to 15 residues. In nucleotides, the CDR3 is TGCGCCAGCAGCCAAGCGGGAGGGCCTAAGGAGACCCAGTACTTC. It yields the protein CASSQAGGPKETQYF.

The V and J genes are TRBV29-1 and TRBJ2-4; 9 bases are a match to TRBD1. The CDR3 runs to 14 residues. V lost 6 bases to trimming and J lost 8 bases; unmatched junction nucleotides: 11. In germline, CDR1 is SQVTM, CDR2 ANQGSEA. In nucleotides, the CDR3 is TGCAGCGTGGTTCCGGGACAGGGTGGGGACATTCAGTACTTC. Translating it yields CSVVPGQGGDIQYF.

This chain uses TRBV10-3 with TRBJ1-2; D is uncertain. The length of the CDR3 is 13 residues. CDR1 and CDR2 (germline): ENHRY, SYGVKD. V was pared by 2 bases and J by 4 bases, with 8 bases between. CDR3 nucleotide sequence: TGTGCCATCAGTGAGGCCGGGCTCTATGGCTACACCTTC. Residues: CAISEAGLYGYTF.

V is TRBV12-3 or TRBV12-4 and J is TRBJ2-7; perhaps D is TRBD1 or TRBD2 (5 bases each). The CDR3 is made up of 12 amino acids. V dropped 8 bases and J dropped 0 bases, with 8 bases sitting between them. CDR3 nucleotides: TGTGCCAGCCGGGACGCCTCCTACGAGCAGTACTTC. It codes for CASRDASYEQYF.

V usage is TRBV19 and J usage is TRBJ2-5; TRBD2 agrees at 10 bases. The germline CDR1 and CDR2 sequences are LNHDA and SQIVND (reference sequence). CDR3 length: 15 amino acids. Trimming at V came to 6 bases and at J to 5 bases, leaving 9 bases not matched to a gene. CDR3 residues: CASSTSGAWRETQYF. The CDR3 DNA reads TGTGCCAGTAGCACTAGCGGGGCCTGGCGGGAGACCCAGTACTTC.

The chain employs TRBV29-1 and TRBJ2-1; 11 bases map to TRBD2. The CDR3 has 15 amino acids. Germline assignment: CDR1 SQVTM and CDR2 ANQGSEA. With 6 bases clipped from V and 6 bases from J, the junction kept 10 bases outside the gene matches. CDR3 region: CSVATGTSGSNEQFF. Here the CDR3 DNA reads TGCAGCGTCGCGACCGGGACTAGCGGAAGCAATGAGCAGTTCTTC.

This chain uses TRBV3-1 with TRBJ2-1; D is uncertain. The CDR3 has 13 residues. CDR1 and CDR2 (germline): LGHDT, YNNKEL (reference sequence). V was clipped by 5 bases and J by 5 bases, with 10 bases between them. DNA for the CDR3: TGTGCCAGCAGCTTAAGACTTAACAATGAGCAGTTCTTC. This translates into CASSLRLNNEQFF.

The gene calls are TRBV2 and TRBJ2-7; 8 nucleotides agree with TRBD2. This CDR3 has 11 residues. The V gene end was trimmed by 10 bases and the J gene end by 6 bases; junction bases not matched to a gene: 5. Germline CDR1 reads SNHLY; CDR2 reads FYNNEI. CDR3 in DNA: TGTGCCACCGCGGGAGGAAGCGAGCAGTACTTC. It is translated as CATAGGSEQYF.